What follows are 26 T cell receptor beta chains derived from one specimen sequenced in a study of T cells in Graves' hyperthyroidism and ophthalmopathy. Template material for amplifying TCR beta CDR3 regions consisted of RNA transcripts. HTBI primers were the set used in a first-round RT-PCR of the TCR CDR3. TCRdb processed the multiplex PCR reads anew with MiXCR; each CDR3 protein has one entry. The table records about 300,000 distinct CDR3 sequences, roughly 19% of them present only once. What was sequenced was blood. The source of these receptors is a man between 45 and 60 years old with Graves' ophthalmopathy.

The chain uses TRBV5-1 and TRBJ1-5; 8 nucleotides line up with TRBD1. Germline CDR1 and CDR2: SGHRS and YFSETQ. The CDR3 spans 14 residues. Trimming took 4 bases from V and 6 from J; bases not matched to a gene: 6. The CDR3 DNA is TGCGCCAGCAGCCAGGGGGCGTCTGGTCAGCCCCAGCATTTT. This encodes CASSQGASGQPQHF.

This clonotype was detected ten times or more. In DNA, the CDR3 is TGTGCCAGCAGGATGGCGGGAAGTGGCTACACCTTC. Translation: CASRMAGSGYTF. The V call is TRBV6-1, the J call TRBJ1-2; D is undetermined. V lost 6 bases and J lost 7, with 12 bases in between. From germline, CDR1 is MNHNS and CDR2 SASEGT. The CDR3 runs 12 residues.

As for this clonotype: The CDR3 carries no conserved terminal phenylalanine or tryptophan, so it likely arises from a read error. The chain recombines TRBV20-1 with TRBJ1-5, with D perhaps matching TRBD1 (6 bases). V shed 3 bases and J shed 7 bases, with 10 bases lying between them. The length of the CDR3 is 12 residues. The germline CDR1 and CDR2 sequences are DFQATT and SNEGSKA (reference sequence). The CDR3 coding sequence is TGCAGTGCTAGCGGACAGAACCAGCCCCAGCATCTT. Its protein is CSASGQNQPQHL.

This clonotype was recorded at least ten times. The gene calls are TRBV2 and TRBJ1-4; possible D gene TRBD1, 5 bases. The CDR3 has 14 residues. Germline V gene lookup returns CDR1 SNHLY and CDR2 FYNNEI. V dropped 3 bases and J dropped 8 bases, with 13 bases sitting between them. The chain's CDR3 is CASSEGVRFEKLFF. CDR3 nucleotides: TGTGCCAGCAGTGAGGGGGTGCGGTTCGAAAAACTGTTTTTT.

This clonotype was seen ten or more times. The CDR3 nucleotides are TGCAGTGCGGAACTAGCGGGAGGCCCCTACGAGCAGTACTTC. Its protein is CSAELAGGPYEQYF. J is TRBJ2-7 and V is TRBV20-1; 12 bases are shared with TRBD2. This CDR3 contains 14 residues. V lost 6 bases to trimming and J lost 2 bases; unmatched junction nucleotides: 5. In germline, CDR1 is DFQATT, CDR2 SNEGSKA (reference sequence).

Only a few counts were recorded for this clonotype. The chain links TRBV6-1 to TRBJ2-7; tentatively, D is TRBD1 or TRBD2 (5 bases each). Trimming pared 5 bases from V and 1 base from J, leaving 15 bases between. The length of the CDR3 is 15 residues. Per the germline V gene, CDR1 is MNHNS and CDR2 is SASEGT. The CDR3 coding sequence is TGTGCCAGCAGTTATATGGGGCGCGGGTCCTACGAGCAGTACTTC. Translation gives CASSYMGRGSYEQYF.

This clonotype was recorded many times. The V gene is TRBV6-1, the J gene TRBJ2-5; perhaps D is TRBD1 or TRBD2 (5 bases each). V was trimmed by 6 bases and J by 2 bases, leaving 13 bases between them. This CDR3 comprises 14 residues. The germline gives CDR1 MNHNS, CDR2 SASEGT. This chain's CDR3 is CASSNWDGQETQYF. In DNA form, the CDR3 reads TGTGCCAGCAGCAACTGGGACGGGCAAGAGACCCAGTACTTC.

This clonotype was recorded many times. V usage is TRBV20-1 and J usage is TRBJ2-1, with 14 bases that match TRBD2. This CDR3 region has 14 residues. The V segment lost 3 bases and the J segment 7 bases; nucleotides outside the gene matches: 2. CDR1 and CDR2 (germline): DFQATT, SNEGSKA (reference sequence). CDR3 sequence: CSASGTSGSNEQFF. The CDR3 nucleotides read TGCAGTGCTAGTGGGACTAGCGGGAGTAATGAGCAGTTCTTC.

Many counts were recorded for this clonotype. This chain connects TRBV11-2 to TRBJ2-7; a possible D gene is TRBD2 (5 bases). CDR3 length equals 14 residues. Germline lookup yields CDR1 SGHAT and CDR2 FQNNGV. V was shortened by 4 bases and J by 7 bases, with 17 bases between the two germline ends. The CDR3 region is CASSSGGGLGEQYF. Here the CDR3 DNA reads TGTGCCAGCAGCTCAGGAGGCGGTCTCGGGGAGCAGTACTTC.

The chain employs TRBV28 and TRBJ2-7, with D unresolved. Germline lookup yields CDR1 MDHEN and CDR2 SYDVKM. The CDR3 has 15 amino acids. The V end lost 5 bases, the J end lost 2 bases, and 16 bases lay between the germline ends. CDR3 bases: TGTGCCAGCAGTACCTCAAAGGCAGGTCCCTACGAGCAGTACTTC. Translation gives CASSTSKAGPYEQYF.

The CDR3 sequence is CASSEASGWTGELFF. For the CDR3, the DNA is TGTGCCAGCAGTGAAGCAAGTGGCTGGACCGGGGAGCTGTTTTTT. The chain recombines TRBV2 with TRBJ2-2; D gene uncertain. The V end was cut by 0 bases, the J end by 5 bases, with 10 bases between. The V gene's germline CDR1 is SNHLY and CDR2 FYNNEI. The CDR3 runs to 15 residues.

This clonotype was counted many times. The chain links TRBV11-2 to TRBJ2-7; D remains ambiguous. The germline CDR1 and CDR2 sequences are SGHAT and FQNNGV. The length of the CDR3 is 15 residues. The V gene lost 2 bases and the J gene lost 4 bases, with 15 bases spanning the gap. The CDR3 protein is CASSLSARVTYEQYF. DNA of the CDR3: TGTGCCAGCAGCTTATCGGCTAGGGTAACATACGAGCAGTACTTC.

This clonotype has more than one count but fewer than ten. The CDR3 protein is CASSTTSVLSGANVLTF. In DNA, the CDR3 is TGTGCCAGCAGCACGACTAGCGTCCTCTCTGGGGCCAACGTCCTGACTTTC. V usage is TRBV9 and J usage is TRBJ2-6, with 8 nucleotides matching TRBD2. In germline, CDR1 is SGDLS, CDR2 YYNGEE. The CDR3 is made up of 17 amino acids. The trim removed 4 bases at V and 0 bases at J, leaving 6 bases unmatched. The full variable domain, in which reference TRBV9 and TRBJ2-6 provide the parts outside the CDR3, is DSGVTQTPKHLITATGQRVTLRCSPRSGDLSVYWYQQSLDQGLQFLIQYYNGEERAKGNILERFSAQQFPDLHSELNLSSLELGDSALYFCASSTTSVLSGANVLTFGAGSRLTVL.

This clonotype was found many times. The CDR3 DNA reads TGCAGTGCTATATCAGGGGCCAATGAGCAGTTCTTC. Translating gives CSAISGANEQFF. The chain links TRBV20-1 to TRBJ2-1, with a tentative D call TRBD1 (6 bases). Germline V gene sequence: CDR1 DFQATT, CDR2 SNEGSKA (reference sequence). The CDR3 has 12 residues. V shed 4 bases and J shed 6 bases, with 10 bases lying between them.

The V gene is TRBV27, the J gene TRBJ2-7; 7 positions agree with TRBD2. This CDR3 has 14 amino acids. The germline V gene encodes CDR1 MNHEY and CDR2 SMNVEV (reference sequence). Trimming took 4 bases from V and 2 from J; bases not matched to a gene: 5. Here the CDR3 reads CASSSASGPYEQYF. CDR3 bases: TGTGCCAGCAGTTCCGCTAGCGGACCCTACGAGCAGTACTTC.

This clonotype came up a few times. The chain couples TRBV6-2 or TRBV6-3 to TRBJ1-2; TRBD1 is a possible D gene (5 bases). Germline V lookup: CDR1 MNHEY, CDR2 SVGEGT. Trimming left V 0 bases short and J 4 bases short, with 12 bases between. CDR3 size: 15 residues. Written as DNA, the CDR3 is TGTGCCAGCAGTTACTCGTGGGGCGCGGGCTATGGCTACACCTTC. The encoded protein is CASSYSWGAGYGYTF.

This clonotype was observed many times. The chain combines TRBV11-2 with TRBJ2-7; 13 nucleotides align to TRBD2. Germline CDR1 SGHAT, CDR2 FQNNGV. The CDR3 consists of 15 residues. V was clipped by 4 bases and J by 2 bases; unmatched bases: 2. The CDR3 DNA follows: TGTGCCAGCAGCTCGACTAGCGGGAGGCCCTACGAGCAGTACTTC. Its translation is CASSSTSGRPYEQYF.

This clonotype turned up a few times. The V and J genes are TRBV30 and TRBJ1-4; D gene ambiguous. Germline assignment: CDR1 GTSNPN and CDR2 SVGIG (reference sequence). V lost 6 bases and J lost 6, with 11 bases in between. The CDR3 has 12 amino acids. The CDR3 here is CACRGGDEKLFF. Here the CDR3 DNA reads TGTGCCTGCCGTGGAGGAGATGAAAAACTGTTTTTT.

This CDR3 is CASSSALPGSYEQYF. The CDR3 DNA follows: TGTGCCAGCAGTTCTGCCCTTCCCGGGTCCTACGAGCAGTACTTC. The chain employs TRBV27 and TRBJ2-7; no clear D. The V gene lost 4 bases and the J gene lost 1 base, with 14 bases spanning the gap. Germline V lookup: CDR1 MNHEY, CDR2 SMNVEV (reference sequence). This CDR3 has 15 amino acids.

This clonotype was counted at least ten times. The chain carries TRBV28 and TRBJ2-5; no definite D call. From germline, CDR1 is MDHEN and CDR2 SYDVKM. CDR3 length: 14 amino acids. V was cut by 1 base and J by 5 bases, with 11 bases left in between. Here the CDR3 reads CASSLLAREETQYF. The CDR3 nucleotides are TGTGCCAGCAGTTTATTGGCCAGAGAGGAGACCCAGTACTTC.

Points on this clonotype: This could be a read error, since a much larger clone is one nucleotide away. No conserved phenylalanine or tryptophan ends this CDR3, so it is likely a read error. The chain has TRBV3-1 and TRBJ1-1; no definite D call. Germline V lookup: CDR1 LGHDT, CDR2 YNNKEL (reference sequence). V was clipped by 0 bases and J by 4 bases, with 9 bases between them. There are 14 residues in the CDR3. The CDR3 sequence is CASSQEDGSTEAFL. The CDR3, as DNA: TGTGCCAGCAGCCAAGAAGACGGGAGCACTGAAGCTTTCCTT.

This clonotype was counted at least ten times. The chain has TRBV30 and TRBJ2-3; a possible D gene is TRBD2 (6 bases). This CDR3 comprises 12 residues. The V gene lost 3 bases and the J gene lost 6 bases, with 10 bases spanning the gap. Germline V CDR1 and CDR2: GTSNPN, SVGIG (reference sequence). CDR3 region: CAWRWTTDTQYF. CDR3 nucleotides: TGTGCCTGGAGATGGACTACGGATACGCAGTATTTT.

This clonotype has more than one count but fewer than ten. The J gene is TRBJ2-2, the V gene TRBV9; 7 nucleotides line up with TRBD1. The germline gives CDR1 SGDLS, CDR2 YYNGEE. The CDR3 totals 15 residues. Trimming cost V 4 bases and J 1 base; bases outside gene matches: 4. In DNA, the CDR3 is TGTGCCAGCAGCTCCGGGACAGTGAACACCGGGGAGCTGTTTTTT. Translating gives CASSSGTVNTGELFF.

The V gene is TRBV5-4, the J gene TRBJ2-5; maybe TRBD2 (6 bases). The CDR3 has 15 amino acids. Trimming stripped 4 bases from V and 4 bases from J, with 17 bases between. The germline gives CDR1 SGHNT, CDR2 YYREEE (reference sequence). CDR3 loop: CASSPSSVIGETQYF. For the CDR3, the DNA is TGTGCCAGCAGCCCCTCTAGCGTTATAGGAGAGACCCAGTACTTC.

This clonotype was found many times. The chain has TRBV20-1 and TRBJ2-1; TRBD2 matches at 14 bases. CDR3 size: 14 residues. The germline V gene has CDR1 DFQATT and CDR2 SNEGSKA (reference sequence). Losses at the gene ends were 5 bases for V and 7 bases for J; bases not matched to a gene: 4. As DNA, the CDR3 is TGCAGTGCTTATGGACTAGCGGGAGGTAATGAGCAGTTCTTC. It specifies CSAYGLAGGNEQFF.

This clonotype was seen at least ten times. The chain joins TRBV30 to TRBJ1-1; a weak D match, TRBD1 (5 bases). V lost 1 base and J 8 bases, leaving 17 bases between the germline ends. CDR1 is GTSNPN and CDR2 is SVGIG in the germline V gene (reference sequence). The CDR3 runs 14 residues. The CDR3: CAWSAQGTPREAFF. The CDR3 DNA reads TGTGCCTGGAGTGCCCAGGGCACACCGCGGGAAGCTTTCTTT.